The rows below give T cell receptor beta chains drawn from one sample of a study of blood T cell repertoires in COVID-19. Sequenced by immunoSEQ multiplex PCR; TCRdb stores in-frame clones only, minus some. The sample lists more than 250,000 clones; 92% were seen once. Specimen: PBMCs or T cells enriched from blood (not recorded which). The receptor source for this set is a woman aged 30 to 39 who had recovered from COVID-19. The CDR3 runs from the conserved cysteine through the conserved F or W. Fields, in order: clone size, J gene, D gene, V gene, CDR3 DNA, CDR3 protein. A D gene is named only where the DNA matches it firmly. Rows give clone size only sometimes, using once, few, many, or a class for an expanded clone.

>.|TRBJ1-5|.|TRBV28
TGTGCCAGCAGTTCCCGCCCGGGGGGGTCGCGTCAGCCCCAGCATTTT
CASSSRPGGSRQPQHF
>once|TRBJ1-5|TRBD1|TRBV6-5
TGTGCCAGCAGTTACTCGGGACAGAATCAGCCCCAGCATTTT
CASSYSGQNQPQHF
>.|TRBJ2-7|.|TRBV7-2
TGTGCCAGCAGCTTAGGTAGCGAACGCCCCTACGAGCAGTACTTC
CASSLGSERPYEQYF
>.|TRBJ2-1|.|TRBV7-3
TGTGCCAGCAGCTTATGGGGACTCCACCCCAGAAATGGAAATGAGCAGTTCTTC
CASSLWGLHPRNGNEQFF
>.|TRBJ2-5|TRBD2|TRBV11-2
TGTGCCAGCAGCTACACTGCGGCGGGGGAGGGGGAGACCCAGTACTTC
CASSYTAAGEGETQYF
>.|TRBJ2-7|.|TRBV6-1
TGTGCCAGCAGTGAAGATTTGAGAGCGGGCTCCTACGAGCAGTACTTC
CASSEDLRAGSYEQYF
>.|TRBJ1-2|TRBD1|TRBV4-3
TGCGCCAGCAGCCAGAACCGACAGGGGGGAGGCTACACCTTC
CASSQNRQGGGYTF
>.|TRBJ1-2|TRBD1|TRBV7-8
TGTGCCAGCAGCCTAGGAGACAGGGGCGGGTTTCGGGGCTACACCTTC
CASSLGDRGGFRGYTF
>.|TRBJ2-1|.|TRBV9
TGTGCCAGCAGCCGAGACCCCGGAGCGGCCCCTTCCTACAATGAGCAGTTCTTC
CASSRDPGAAPSYNEQFF
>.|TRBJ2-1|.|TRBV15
TGTGCCACCAGCAGAGGGGGAGGCTGGGGGCAGTTCTTC
CATSRGGGWGQFF
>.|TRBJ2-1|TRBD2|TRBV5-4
TGTGCCAGCAGCCCGGGGACTAGCGGGGGGAAGCAGTTCTTC
CASSPGTSGGKQFF
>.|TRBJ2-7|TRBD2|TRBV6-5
TGTGCCAGCACCTTAGCGGGAGGCTCTTACGAGCAGTACTTC
CASTLAGGSYEQYF
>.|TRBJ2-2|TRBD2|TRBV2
TGTGCCAGCAGTTTAGCGGGGGCGGACACCGGGGAGCTGTTTTTT
CASSLAGADTGELFF
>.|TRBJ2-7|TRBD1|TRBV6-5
TGTGCCAGCAGACAACAGGGGGTATCCTACGAGCAGTACTTC
CASRQQGVSYEQYF
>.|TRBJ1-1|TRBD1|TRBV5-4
TGTGCCAGCAGCAGGACAGGGTTCGGTGAAGCTTTCTTT
CASSRTGFGEAFF
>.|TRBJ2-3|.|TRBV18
TGTGCCAGCTCACCAACTAGCACAGATACGCAGTATTTT
CASSPTSTDTQYF
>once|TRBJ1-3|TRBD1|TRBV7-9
TGTGCCAGCAGCTCCCGGGACAGCGGAAACACCATATATTTT
CASSSRDSGNTIYF
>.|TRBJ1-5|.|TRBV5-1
TGCGCCAGCAGCTTGGGAGTCTCTAATCAGCCCCAGCATTTT
CASSLGVSNQPQHF
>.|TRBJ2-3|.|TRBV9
TGTGCCAGCAGCGCGCAGGGTGTCACAGATACGCAGTATTTT
CASSAQGVTDTQYF
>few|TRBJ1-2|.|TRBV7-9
TGTGCCAGCAGGGAGGACAGTTTCTATGGCTACACCTTC
CASREDSFYGYTF
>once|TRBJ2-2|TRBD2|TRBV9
TGTGCCAGCAGCTCTACTGCGGGGGGAGGGGAGCTGTTTTTT
CASSSTAGGGELFF
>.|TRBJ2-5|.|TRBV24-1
TGTGCCACCAGTGAGCTTAGCGGAGGGACCCAGTACTTC
CATSELSGGTQYF
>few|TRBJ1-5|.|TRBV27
TGTGCCAGCAGCCTGGAGGGGTGGGGTCAGCCCCAGCATTTT
CASSLEGWGQPQHF
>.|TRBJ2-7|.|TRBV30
TGTGCCTTAAGTCCGGGACTCCAGTACTCCTACGAGCAGTACTTC
CALSPGLQYSYEQYF
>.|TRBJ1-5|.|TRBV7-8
TGTGCCAGCAGCCCAACCCCAGGACAGATTAATAGCAATCAGCCCCAGCATTTT
CASSPTPGQINSNQPQHF
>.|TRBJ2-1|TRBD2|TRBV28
TGTGCCAGCAGTTTATCCGGGAGGGCCATCAATGAGCAGTTCTTC
CASSLSGRAINEQFF
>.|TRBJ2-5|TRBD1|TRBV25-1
TGTGCCAGCAGTGACAGGGGGTGGGAGACCCAGTACTTC
CASSDRGWETQYF
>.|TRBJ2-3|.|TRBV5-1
TGCGCCAGCAGTGTTGTCGGCGGAATTACAGATACGCAGTATTTT
CASSVVGGITDTQYF
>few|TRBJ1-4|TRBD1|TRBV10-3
TGTGCCATCAGTGGAGCCCGACAGGGAACACCGAGGTTTTTT
CAISGARQGTPRFF
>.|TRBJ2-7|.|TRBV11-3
TGTGCCAGCAGCGCAGGTCCCACCTACGAGCAGTACTTC
CASSAGPTYEQYF
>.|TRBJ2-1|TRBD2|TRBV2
TGTGCCAGCAAGAGGGGACTAGCGGCCTCCTACAATGAGCAGTTCTTC
CASKRGLAASYNEQFF
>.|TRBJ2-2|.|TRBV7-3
TGTGCCAGCAGCTTTGCCTCAGGGGGGACCGGGGAGCTGTTTTTT
CASSFASGGTGELFF
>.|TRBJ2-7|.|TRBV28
TGTGCCAGCAGGGACTTCAGATCCTACGAGCAGTACTTC
CASRDFRSYEQYF
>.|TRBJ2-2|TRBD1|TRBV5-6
TGTGCCAGCAGCTTGTGGGTAGAGACAGGGCGCACCGGGGAGCTGTTTTTT
CASSLWVETGRTGELFF
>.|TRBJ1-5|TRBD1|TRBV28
TGTGCCAGCTGGACAGGGGTCGGGATCAATCAGCCCCAGCATTTT
CASWTGVGINQPQHF
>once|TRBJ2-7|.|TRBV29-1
TGCAGCGTTGAACTAGTCGGAGGTTACGAGCAGTACTTC
CSVELVGGYEQYF
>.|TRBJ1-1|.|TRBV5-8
TGTGCCAGCAGCTTTGGGGGTGGGGGCTGGGCCACTGAAGCTTTCTTT
CASSFGGGGWATEAFF
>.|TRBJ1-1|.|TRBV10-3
TGTGCCATCAGTGAGTATGGGCAGGGTAACACTGAAGCTTTCTTT
CAISEYGQGNTEAFF